This T cell receptor beta chain was sequenced in a study of somatic mutations in cytotoxic T cells in rheumatoid arthritis. Study-level results: With approximately 66 patients examined, fewer than 10 had a largest CD8+ clone exceeding 20% of CD8+ cells.

Using immunoSEQ multiplex PCR, the repertoire was profiled, and TCRdb retains in-frame clones only, with some absent. The table records approximately 14,000 clones, less than 85% of them present only once. About this clone itself: Antigen specificity is unknown.

Germline lookup yields CDR1 LNHDA and CDR2 SQIVND (reference sequence). The V and J ends lost 5 bases and 7 bases, in that order; junction bases with no gene match: 8. CDR3 size: 13 residues. The chain has TRBV19 and TRBJ2-7, with 7 positions matching TRBD1. The sequence was collected from an adult with rheumatoid arthritis. The specimen was CD8+ T cells sorted from blood. Written as DNA, the CDR3 is TGTGCCAGTAGTGGGGACAGCCCGGGGGAGCAGTACTTC. Its protein is CASSGDSPGEQYF.